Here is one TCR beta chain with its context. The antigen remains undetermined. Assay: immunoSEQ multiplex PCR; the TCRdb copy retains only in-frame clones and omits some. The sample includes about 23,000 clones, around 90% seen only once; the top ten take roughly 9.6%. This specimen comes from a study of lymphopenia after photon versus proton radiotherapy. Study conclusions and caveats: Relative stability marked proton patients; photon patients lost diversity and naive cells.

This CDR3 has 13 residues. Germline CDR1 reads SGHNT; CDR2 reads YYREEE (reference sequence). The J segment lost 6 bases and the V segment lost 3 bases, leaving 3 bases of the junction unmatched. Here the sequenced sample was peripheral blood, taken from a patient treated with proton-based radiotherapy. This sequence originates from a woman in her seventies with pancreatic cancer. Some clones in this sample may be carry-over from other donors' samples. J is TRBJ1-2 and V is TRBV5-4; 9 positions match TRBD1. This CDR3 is CASSSTGGNGYTF. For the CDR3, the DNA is TGTGCCAGCAGCTCGACAGGGGGAAATGGCTACACCTTC.